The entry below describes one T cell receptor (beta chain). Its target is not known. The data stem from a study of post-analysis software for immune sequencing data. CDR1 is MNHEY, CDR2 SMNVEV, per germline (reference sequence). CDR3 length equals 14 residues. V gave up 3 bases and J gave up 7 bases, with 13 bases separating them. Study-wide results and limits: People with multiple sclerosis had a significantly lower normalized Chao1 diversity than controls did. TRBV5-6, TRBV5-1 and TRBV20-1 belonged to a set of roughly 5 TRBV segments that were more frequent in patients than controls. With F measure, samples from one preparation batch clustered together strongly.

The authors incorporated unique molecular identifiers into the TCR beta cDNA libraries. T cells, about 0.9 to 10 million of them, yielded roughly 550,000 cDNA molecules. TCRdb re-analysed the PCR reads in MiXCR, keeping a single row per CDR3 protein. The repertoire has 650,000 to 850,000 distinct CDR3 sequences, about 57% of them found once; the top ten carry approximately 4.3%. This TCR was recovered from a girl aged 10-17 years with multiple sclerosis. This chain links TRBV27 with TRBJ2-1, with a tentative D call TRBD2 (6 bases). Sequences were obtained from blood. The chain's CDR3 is CASSFRGRQNEQFF. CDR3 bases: TGTGCCAGCAGTTTCCGAGGGAGGCAGAATGAGCAGTTCTTC.